These T cell receptor beta chains were read from a single sample in a study of blood T cell repertoires in COVID-19. Only in-frame clones appear in the TCRdb table, and some are missing; sequencing was by immunoSEQ multiplex PCR. Of 120,000 to 150,000 clones listed, 80% to 90% are singletons. The sample comprised PBMCs or T cells enriched from blood (not recorded which). The receptors were gathered from a woman aged 45-60 years with acute COVID-19. CDR3s include the opening cysteine and the closing phenylalanine or tryptophan. D genes are given only for firm matches. Rows give clone size only sometimes, using once, few, many, or a class for an expanded clone.

NA,NA,TRBJ1-3,TRBV9,CASSLGQSRSGNTIYF,TGTGCCAGCAGCCTAGGACAGTCCCGATCTGGAAACACCATATATTTT
few,NA,TRBJ1-5,TRBV28,CASSLGGFSQPQHF,TGTGCCAGCAGTTTAGGGGGCTTCTCTCAGCCCCAGCATTTT
NA,TRBD2,TRBJ2-3,TRBV12-3/TRBV12-4,CASTNSGDTQYF,TGTGCCAGCACCAATAGCGGGGATACGCAGTATTTT
NA,NA,TRBJ1-3,TRBV2,CASSDLNSGGNTIYF,TGTGCCAGCAGTGATCTTAACAGTGGTGGAAACACCATATATTTT
NA,NA,TRBJ2-1,TRBV9,CASSVASAPLEQFF,TGTGCCAGCAGCGTAGCCTCCGCCCCACTAGAGCAGTTCTTC
NA,TRBD2,TRBJ2-1,TRBV7-3,CASSPGTSGAIPFF,TGTGCCAGCAGCCCCGGGACTAGCGGGGCAATTCCGTTCTTC
NA,TRBD2,TRBJ2-1,TRBV5-8,CASSLGTSGGPYNEQFF,TGTGCCAGCAGCTTGGGGACTAGCGGGGGACCCTACAATGAGCAGTTCTTC
NA,NA,TRBJ1-4,TRBV5-6,CASSFSRNEKLFF,TGTGCCAGCAGTTTCAGTCGTAATGAAAAACTGTTTTTT
NA,TRBD1,TRBJ2-6,TRBV5-1,CASSLAVGQGVGANVLTF,TGCGCCAGCAGCTTGGCCGTGGGACAGGGAGTTGGGGCCAACGTCCTGACTTTC
NA,NA,TRBJ1-2,TRBV3-1/TRBV3-2,CASSQGSGFSYGYTF,TGTGCCAGCAGCCAAGGCTCGGGGTTCAGCTATGGCTACACCTTC
NA,TRBD2,TRBJ2-5,TRBV11-3,CASSRGLAGAETQYF,TGTGCCAGCAGCAGGGGACTAGCGGGAGCGGAGACCCAGTACTTC
many,TRBD1,TRBJ2-7,TRBV3-1/TRBV3-2,CASSQDGTGYEQYF,TGTGCCAGCAGCCAAGATGGGACAGGCTACGAGCAGTACTTC
few,NA,TRBJ1-1,TRBV9,CASSVTGRHTEAFF,TGTGCCAGCAGCGTAACAGGGCGACACACTGAAGCTTTCTTT
NA,NA,TRBJ1-2,TRBV3-1/TRBV3-2,CASSQERGRNGYTF,TGTGCCAGCAGCCAAGAACGAGGGCGGAATGGCTACACCTTC
NA,TRBD2,TRBJ2-3,TRBV19,CASSMRLAGKDTQYF,TGTGCCAGTAGTATGAGGCTAGCGGGAAAAGATACGCAGTATTTT
NA,TRBD2,TRBJ2-1,TRBV19,CASSIHRGRSYNEQFF,TGTGCCAGTAGTATTCACCGCGGGAGGTCCTACAATGAGCAGTTCTTC